The 14 T cell receptor beta chains below come from one sample, sequenced in a study of blood T cell repertoires in COVID-19. Clones were read by immunoSEQ multiplex PCR, and TCRdb kept only the in-frame ones, dropping some. Here the sample spans approximately 150,000 clones, about 80% being singletons. Sequenced input: peripheral blood. Receptor source: a woman between 65 and 79 years old with acute or convalescent COVID-19.

V and J are TRBV7-9 and TRBJ2-3; D remains unclear. V shed 4 bases and J shed 4 bases, with 9 bases lying between them. Germline loops: CDR1 SEHNR, CDR2 FQNEAQ (reference sequence). This CDR3 comprises 13 residues. For the CDR3, the DNA is TGTGCCAGCAGCTGGTTGGCCTCAGATACGCAGTATTTT. Translated: CASSWLASDTQYF.

The CDR3 loop reads CASSLDLAGGTDTQYF. In nucleotides, the CDR3 is TGTGCCAGCAGCTTGGATCTAGCGGGAGGCACAGATACGCAGTATTTT. The chain combines TRBV5-4 with TRBJ2-3; 10 nucleotides line up with TRBD2. J lost 1 base, V lost 0 bases, and 2 bases had no gene match. The CDR3 sequence is 16 residues long. The germline gives CDR1 SGHNT, CDR2 YYREEE (reference sequence). The entire variable domain, with the rest obtained from reference TRBV5-4 and TRBJ2-3, is as follows: ETGVTQSPTHLIKTRGQQVTLRCSSQSGHNTVSWYQQALGQGPQFIFQYYREEENGRGNFPPRFSGLQFPNYSSELNVNALELDDSALYLCASSLDLAGGTDTQYFGPGTRLTVL.

The J gene is TRBJ2-1, the V gene TRBV11-2; 9 bases line up with TRBD1. V gave up 4 bases and J gave up 3 bases; unmatched junction bases: 4. From germline, CDR1 is SGHAT and CDR2 FQNNGV. The CDR3 has 15 amino acids. Written as DNA, the CDR3 is TGTGCCAGCAGCTACACAGGGGGCCACTACAATGAGCAGTTCTTC. It codes for CASSYTGGHYNEQFF.

The rearrangement uses TRBV6-1 and TRBJ1-2; D perhaps matches TRBD1 (6 bases). This CDR3 has 19 amino acids. The V and J ends lost 4 bases and 0 bases respectively, with 24 bases between them. Germline loops: CDR1 MNHNS, CDR2 SASEGT. DNA of the CDR3: TGTGCCAGCAGTGGGCGGCGGGGGCGCTCCTCCGATTCTAACTATGGCTACACCTTC. This codes for CASSGRRGRSSDSNYGYTF.

This sequence joins TRBV9 and TRBJ1-6; D unresolved. V lost 1 base, J lost 7 bases, and 12 bases lay in between. Looked up from germline, CDR1 is SGDLS and CDR2 is YYNGEE. This CDR3 has 15 residues. The CDR3 loop reads CASSVSLEGNSPLHF. The CDR3 DNA reads TGTGCCAGCAGCGTAAGCCTTGAGGGAAATTCACCCCTCCACTTT.

The chain employs TRBV30 and TRBJ1-2; no clear D gene. The germline V gene has CDR1 GTSNPN and CDR2 SVGIG (reference sequence). The V gene lost 2 bases and the J gene lost 1 base, with 14 bases spanning the gap. The length of the CDR3 is 15 residues. CDR3 protein: CAWSPPWQDNYGYTF. In nucleotides, the CDR3 is TGTGCCTGGAGTCCACCCTGGCAGGATAACTATGGCTACACCTTC. Together with reference TRBV30 and TRBJ1-2, the CDR3 gives the full variable domain: SQTIHQWPATLVQPVGSPLSLECTVEGTSNPNLYWYRQAAGRGLQLLFYSVGIGQISSEVPQNLSASRPQDRQFILSSKKLLLSDSGFYLCAWSPPWQDNYGYTFGSGTRLTVV.

The sample holds a few counts of this clone. V and J are TRBV19 and TRBJ1-2; D possibly corresponds to TRBD1 (6 bases). Germline CDR1 LNHDA, CDR2 SQIVND (reference sequence). The CDR3 has 13 amino acids. Deletions cut 6 bases from V and 2 bases from J, with 10 bases between. The chain's CDR3 is CASSQDSNYGYTF. In DNA, the CDR3 is TGTGCCAGTAGCCAGGACAGCAACTATGGCTACACCTTC.

The V gene is TRBV28, the J gene TRBJ2-7; possibly TRBD1 for D (6 bases). The CDR3 consists of 14 residues. V was clipped by 7 bases and J by 5 bases, with 18 bases between them. From germline, CDR1 is MDHEN and CDR2 SYDVKM. The CDR3 spells CASTAMGASHEQYF. The CDR3 coding sequence is TGTGCCAGCACCGCCATGGGGGCGTCCCACGAGCAGTACTTC. Using reference TRBV28 and TRBJ2-7 for the parts outside the CDR3, the full variable domain is DVKVTQSSRYLVKRTGEKVFLECVQDMDHENMFWYRQDPGLGLRLIYFSYDVKMKEKGDIPEGYSVSREKKERFSLILESASTNQTSMYLCASTAMGASHEQYFGPGTRLTVT.

This rearrangement joins TRBV3-1 (or the pseudogene TRBV3-2) to TRBJ2-2; maybe TRBD2 (5 bases). The CDR3 has 16 residues. CDR1 is LGHDT and CDR2 is YNNKEL in the germline V gene (reference sequence). The V gene lost 1 base and the J gene lost 6 bases, with 15 bases spanning the gap. CDR3 amino acids: CASSQGPGMGSGELFF. In DNA form, the CDR3 reads TGTGCCAGCAGCCAAGGGCCCGGGATGGGCTCCGGGGAGCTGTTTTTT.

V and J are TRBV29-1 and TRBJ1-2; D uncertain. V was clipped by 2 bases and J by 7 bases, with 11 bases between them. The CDR3 contains 12 residues. Per germline, CDR1 SQVTM and CDR2 ANQGSEA. The CDR3 sequence is CSVERGLRGYTF. The CDR3 DNA reads TGCAGCGTTGAACGCGGGCTCCGTGGCTACACCTTC.

The chain employs TRBV2 and TRBJ1-2; D may be TRBD1 (6 bases). CDR3 length: 15 residues. V gave up 1 base and J gave up 7 bases, with 16 bases separating them. Per germline, CDR1 SNHLY and CDR2 FYNNEI. The CDR3 loop is CASSEGASGTLGYTF. CDR3 bases: TGTGCCAGCAGTGAAGGAGCATCCGGGACACTTGGCTACACCTTC. Full variable domain (remainder filled in from reference TRBV2 and TRBJ1-2): EPEVTQTPSHQVTQMGQEVILRCVPISNHLYFYWYRQILGQKVEFLVSFYNNEISEKSEIFDDQFSVERPDGSNFTLKIRSTKLEDSAMYFCASSEGASGTLGYTFGSGTRLTVV.

V gene TRBV6-2 or TRBV6-3 combines with J gene TRBJ2-6, with 7 bases that match TRBD2. After removal of 2 bases from V and 3 bases from J, the junction contained 10 bases not matched to a gene. The CDR3 spans 18 residues. CDR1 is MNHEY and CDR2 is SVGEGT in the germline V gene. Written as DNA, the CDR3 is TGTGCCAGCAGTTACATTCTAGCGGCGCCTGGTGGGGCCAACGTCCTGACTTTC. It codes for CASSYILAAPGGANVLTF.

The chain links TRBV9 to TRBJ1-4; D is unclear. V was trimmed by 0 bases and J by 5 bases, leaving 11 bases between them. This CDR3 has 15 residues. CDR1 and CDR2 (germline): SGDLS, YYNGEE. In DNA form, the CDR3 reads TGTGCCAGCAGCGTAGGGCAGCGCCTGAATGAAAAACTGTTTTTT. It yields the protein CASSVGQRLNEKLFF.

This clone was seen only a few times. The chain is built from TRBV7-2 and TRBJ1-4; a possible D gene is TRBD1 (5 bases). V lost 0 bases and J 4 bases, leaving 6 bases between the germline ends. This CDR3 is 14 amino acids long. In germline, CDR1 is SGHTA, CDR2 FQGNSA. This CDR3 is CASSLAGVNEKLFF. CDR3 DNA sequence: TGTGCCAGCAGCTTAGCAGGGGTTAATGAAAAACTGTTTTTT.